The clone carrying this T cell receptor (beta chain) was seen only a few times. Its antigen remains unknown. This sample is drawn from a study of CD8 T cells in ankylosing spondylitis. Study conclusions and caveats: It was reported that disease-linked clones were significantly enriched in matched ankylosing spondylitis synovial fluid.

The CDR3 is 15 amino acids. The V and J ends lost 1 base and 3 bases, in that order; junction bases with no gene match: 3. CDR1 DFQATT and CDR2 SNEGSKA come from the germline V gene (reference sequence). TCRdb called the 5' RACE reads again in MiXCR, with one record for every CDR3 protein. The sample yields about 350,000 distinct CDR3 sequences, 20% to 25% seen once. The rearrangement joins TRBV20-1 to TRBJ2-1; 10 bases align to TRBD1. The sequence derives from a male donor with ankylosing spondylitis or in good health (not recorded which). The sequenced sample consisted of blood, either unsorted or a sorted T cell fraction (not recorded which). CDR3 nucleotides: TGCAGTGCTAGAGGGGACAGGGGATACTACAATGAGCAGTTCTTC. This encodes CSARGDRGYYNEQFF.